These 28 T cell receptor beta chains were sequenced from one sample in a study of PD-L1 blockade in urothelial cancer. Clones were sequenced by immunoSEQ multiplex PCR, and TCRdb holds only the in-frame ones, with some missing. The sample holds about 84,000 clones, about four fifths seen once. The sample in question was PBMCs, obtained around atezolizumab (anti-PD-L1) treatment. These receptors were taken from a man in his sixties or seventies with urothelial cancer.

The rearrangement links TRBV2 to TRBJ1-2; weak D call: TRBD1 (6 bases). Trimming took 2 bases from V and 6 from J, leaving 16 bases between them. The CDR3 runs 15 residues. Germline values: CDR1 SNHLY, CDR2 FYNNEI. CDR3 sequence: CASSEQGGGGHGYTF. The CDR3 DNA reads TGTGCCAGCAGTGAACAGGGAGGGGGGGGCCATGGCTACACCTTC.

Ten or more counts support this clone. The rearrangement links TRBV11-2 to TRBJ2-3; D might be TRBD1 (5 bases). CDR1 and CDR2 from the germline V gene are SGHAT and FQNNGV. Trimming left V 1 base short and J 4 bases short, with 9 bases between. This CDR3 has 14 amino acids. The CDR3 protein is CASSLGGRADTQYF. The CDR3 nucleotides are TGTGCCAGCAGCTTAGGGGGCCGGGCAGATACGCAGTATTTT.

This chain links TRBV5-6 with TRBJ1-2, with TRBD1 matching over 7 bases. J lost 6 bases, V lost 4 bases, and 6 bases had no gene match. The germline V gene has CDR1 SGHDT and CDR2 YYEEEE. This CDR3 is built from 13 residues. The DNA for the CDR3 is TGTGCCAGCAGCCGTATGCAGGGGGATGGCTACACCTTC. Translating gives CASSRMQGDGYTF.

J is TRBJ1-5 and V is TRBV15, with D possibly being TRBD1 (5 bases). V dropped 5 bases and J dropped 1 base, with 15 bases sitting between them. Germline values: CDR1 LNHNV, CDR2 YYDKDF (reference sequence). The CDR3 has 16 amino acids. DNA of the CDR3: TGTGCCACCAGCCGTGGAGGGGCGGCGAGCAATCAGCCCCAGCATTTT. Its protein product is CATSRGGAASNQPQHF.

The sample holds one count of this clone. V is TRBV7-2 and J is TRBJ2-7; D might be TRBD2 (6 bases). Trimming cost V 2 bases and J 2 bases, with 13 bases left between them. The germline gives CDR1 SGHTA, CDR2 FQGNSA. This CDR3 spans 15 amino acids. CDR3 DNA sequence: TGTGCCAGCAGCTTATCGGGCGGGACGACCTACGAGCAGTACTTC. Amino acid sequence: CASSLSGGTTYEQYF.

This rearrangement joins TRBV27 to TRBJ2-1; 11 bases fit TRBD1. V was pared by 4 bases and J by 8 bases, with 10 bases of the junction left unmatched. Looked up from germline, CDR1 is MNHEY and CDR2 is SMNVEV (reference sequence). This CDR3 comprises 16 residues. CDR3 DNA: TGTGCCAGCAGTTGGTCCGGGACAGGGGGTTCGGATGAGCAGTTCTTC. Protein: CASSWSGTGGSDEQFF.

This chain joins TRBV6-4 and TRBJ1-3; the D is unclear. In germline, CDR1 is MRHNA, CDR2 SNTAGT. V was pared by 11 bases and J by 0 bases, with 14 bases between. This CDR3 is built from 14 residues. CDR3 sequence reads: CAHARPNSGNTIYF. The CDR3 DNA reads TGTGCCCACGCCAGGCCAAACTCTGGAAACACCATATATTTT.

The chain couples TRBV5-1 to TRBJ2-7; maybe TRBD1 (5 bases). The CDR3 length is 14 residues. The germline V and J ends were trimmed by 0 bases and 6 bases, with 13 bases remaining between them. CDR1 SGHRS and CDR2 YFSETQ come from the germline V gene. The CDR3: CASSLGQGLSEQYF. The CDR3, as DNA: TGCGCCAGCAGCTTGGGGCAGGGTTTGAGCGAGCAGTACTTC.

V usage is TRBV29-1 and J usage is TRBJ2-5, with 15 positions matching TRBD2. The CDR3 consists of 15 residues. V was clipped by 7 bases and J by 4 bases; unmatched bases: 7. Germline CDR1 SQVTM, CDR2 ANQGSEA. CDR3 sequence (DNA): TGCAGCGCCCGGACTAGCGGGGGGGGTGGAGAGACCCAGTACTTC. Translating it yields CSARTSGGGGETQYF.

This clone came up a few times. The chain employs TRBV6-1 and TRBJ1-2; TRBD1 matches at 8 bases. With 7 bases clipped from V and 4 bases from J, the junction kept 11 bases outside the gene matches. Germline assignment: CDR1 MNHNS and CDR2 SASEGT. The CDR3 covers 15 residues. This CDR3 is CASTRRTGWSYGYTF. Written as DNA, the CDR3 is TGTGCCAGCACCCGTCGGACAGGGTGGAGCTATGGCTACACCTTC.

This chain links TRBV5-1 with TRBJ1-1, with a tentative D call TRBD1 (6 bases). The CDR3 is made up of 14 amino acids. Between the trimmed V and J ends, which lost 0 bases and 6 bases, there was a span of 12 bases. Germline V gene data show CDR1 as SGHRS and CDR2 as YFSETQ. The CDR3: CASSLGGQASEAFF. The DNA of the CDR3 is TGCGCCAGCAGCTTGGGGGGGCAAGCTTCTGAAGCTTTCTTT.

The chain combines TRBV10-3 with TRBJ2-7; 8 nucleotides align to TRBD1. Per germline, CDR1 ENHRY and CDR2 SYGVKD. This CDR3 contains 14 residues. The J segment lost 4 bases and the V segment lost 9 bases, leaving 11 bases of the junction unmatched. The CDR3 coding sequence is TGTGCCATGGCCCCTACAGGGGGTAGGTACGAGCAGTACTTC. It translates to CAMAPTGGRYEQYF.

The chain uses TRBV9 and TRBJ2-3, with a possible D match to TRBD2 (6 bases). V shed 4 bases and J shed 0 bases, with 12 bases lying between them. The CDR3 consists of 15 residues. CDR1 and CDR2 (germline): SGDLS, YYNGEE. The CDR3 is CASSYAGTSTDTQYF. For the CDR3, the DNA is TGTGCCAGCAGCTACGCCGGGACTAGCACAGATACGCAGTATTTT.

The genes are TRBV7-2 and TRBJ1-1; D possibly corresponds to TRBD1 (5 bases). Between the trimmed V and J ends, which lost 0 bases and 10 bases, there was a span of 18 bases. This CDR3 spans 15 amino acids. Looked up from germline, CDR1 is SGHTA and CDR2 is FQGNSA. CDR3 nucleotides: TGTGCCAGCAGCTTAGCGCAGGGCTCCCCGAACGGAGCTTTCTTT. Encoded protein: CASSLAQGSPNGAFF.

CDR3 region: CASSLASGRSADTQYF. CDR3 nucleotide sequence: TGCGCCAGCAGCTTGGCTAGCGGGAGGAGCGCAGATACGCAGTATTTT. The chain has TRBV5-1 and TRBJ2-3; 11 bases align to TRBD2. The ends lost 0 bases at V and 4 bases at J; junction bases unmatched: 4. CDR1 is SGHRS and CDR2 is YFSETQ in the germline V gene. The CDR3 length is 16 residues.

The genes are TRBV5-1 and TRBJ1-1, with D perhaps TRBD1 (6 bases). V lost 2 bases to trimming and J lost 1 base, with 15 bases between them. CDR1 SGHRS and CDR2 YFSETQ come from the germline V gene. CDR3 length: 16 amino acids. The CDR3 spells CASSFTGQNGNTEAFF. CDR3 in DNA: TGCGCCAGCAGCTTTACAGGGCAGAATGGGAACACTGAAGCTTTCTTT.

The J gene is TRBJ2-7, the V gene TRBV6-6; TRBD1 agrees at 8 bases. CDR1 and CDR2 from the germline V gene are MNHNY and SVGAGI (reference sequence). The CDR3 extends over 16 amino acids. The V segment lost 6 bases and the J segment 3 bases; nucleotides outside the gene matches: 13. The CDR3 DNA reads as TGTGCCAGCAGAAAGTTAGTCAGAACAGGGGGCTACGAGCAGTACTTC. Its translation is CASRKLVRTGGYEQYF.

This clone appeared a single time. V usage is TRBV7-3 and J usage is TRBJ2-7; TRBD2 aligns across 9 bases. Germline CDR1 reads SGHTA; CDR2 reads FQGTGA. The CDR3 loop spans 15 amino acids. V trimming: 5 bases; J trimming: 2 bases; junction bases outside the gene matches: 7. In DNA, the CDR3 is TGTGCCAGCAGCAGACTAGCGGTGGGTCCCTACGAGCAGTACTTC. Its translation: CASSRLAVGPYEQYF.

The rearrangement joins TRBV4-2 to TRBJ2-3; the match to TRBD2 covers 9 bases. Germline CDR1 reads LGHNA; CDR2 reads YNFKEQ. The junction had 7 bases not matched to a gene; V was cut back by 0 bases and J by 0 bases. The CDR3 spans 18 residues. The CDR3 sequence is CASSQDWSGGPSTDTQYF. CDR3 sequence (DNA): TGTGCCAGCAGCCAAGATTGGAGCGGGGGGCCGAGCACAGATACGCAGTATTTT.

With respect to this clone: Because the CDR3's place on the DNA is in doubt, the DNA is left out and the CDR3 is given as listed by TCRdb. The CDR3 reads CASSSSDREDTQYF. V and J are TRBV6-6 and TRBJ2-3; the table's TRBD1 call for D was not verified on the DNA. The CDR3 extends over 14 residues, inclusive of both ends. Germline V CDR1 and CDR2: MNHNY, SVGAGI (reference sequence).

The chain's CDR3 is CASSPGTGRYEQYF. CDR3 bases: TGTGCCAGCTCCCCCGGGACAGGCCGCTACGAGCAGTACTTC. The chain uses TRBV18 and TRBJ2-7, with 8 nucleotides matching TRBD1. Losses at the gene ends were 6 bases for V and 3 bases for J; bases not matched to a gene: 7. Germline V lookup: CDR1 KGHSH, CDR2 LQKENI. The CDR3 length is 14 residues.

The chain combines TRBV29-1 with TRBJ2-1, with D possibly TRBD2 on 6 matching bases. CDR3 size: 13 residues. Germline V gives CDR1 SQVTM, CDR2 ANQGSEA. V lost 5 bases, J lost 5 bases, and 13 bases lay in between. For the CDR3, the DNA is TGCAGCGTTAAAACGGAGGGACACAATGAGCAGTTCTTC. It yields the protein CSVKTEGHNEQFF.

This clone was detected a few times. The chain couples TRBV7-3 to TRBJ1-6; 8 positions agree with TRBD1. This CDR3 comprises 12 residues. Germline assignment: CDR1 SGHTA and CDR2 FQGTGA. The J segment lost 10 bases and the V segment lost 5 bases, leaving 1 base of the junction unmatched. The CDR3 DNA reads TGTGCCAGCAGCGACAGGGGCTCACCCCTCCACTTT. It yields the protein CASSDRGSPLHF.

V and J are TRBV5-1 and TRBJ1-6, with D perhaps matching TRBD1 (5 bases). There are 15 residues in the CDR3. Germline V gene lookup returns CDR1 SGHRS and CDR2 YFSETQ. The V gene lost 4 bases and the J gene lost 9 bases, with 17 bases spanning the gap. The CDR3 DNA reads TGCGCCAGCAGCGGGGGGGGGAACAGCCGTTCACCCCTCCACTTT. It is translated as CASSGGGNSRSPLHF.

The CDR3 loop is CASTDFSGANVLTF. The CDR3 DNA is TGTGCCTCGACTGACTTCTCTGGGGCCAACGTCCTGACTTTC. This chain uses TRBV19 with TRBJ2-6; D ambiguous. The length of the CDR3 is 14 residues. Trimming removed 11 bases from V and 0 bases from J, with 11 bases in between. Looked up from germline, CDR1 is LNHDA and CDR2 is SQIVND (reference sequence).

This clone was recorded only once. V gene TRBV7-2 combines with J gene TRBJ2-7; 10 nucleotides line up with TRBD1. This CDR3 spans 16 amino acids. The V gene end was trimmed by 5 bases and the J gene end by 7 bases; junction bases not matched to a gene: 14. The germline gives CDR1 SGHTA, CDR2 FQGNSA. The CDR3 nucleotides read TGTGCCAGCAGCCGGACAGGGGGGCGTCCTCCCGGTGAGCAGTACTTC. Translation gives CASSRTGGRPPGEQYF.

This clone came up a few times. The CDR3 DNA is TGTGCCTGGAGTTTTCGGGGGAGCCATGAGTTAGCTTTCTTT. Its translation is CAWSFRGSHELAFF. V is TRBV30 and J is TRBJ1-1; D is perhaps TRBD1 (5 bases). This CDR3 is 14 amino acids long. Trimming cost V 2 bases and J 10 bases, with 20 bases left between them. Per the germline V gene, CDR1 is GTSNPN and CDR2 is SVGIG (reference sequence).

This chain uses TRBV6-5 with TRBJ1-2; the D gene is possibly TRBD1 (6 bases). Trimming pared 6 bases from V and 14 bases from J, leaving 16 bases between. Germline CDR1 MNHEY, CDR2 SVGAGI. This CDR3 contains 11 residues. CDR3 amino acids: CASSPGASPTF. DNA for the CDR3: TGTGCCAGCAGCCCAGGGGCCTCCCCTACCTTC.